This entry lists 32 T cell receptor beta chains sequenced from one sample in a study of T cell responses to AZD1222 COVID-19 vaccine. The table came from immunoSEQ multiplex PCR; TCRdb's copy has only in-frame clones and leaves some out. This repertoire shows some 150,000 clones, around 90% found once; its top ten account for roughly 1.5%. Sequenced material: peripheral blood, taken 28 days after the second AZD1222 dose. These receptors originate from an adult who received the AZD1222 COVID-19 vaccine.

The CDR3 reads CASSLAQGKLTGELFF. The DNA for the CDR3 is TGCGCCAGCAGCTTGGCCCAGGGGAAACTCACCGGGGAGCTGTTTTTT. V gene TRBV5-1 combines with J gene TRBJ2-2; possibly TRBD1 for D (6 bases). Germline assignment: CDR1 SGHRS and CDR2 YFSETQ. The CDR3 length is 16 residues. V was pared by 0 bases and J by 4 bases, with 13 bases between.

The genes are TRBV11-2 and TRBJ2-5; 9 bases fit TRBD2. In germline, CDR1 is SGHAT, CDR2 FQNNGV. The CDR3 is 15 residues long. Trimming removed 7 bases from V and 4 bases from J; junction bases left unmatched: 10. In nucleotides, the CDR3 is TGTGCCAGCAACACTAATAGCGGGAGAGGAGAGACCCAGTACTTC. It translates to CASNTNSGRGETQYF.

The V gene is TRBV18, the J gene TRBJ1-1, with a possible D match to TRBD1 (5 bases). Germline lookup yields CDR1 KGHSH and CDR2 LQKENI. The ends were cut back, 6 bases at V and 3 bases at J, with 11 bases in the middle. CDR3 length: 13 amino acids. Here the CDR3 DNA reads TGTGCCAGCTCGGACAAGAGGGACACTGAAGCTTTCTTT. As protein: CASSDKRDTEAFF.

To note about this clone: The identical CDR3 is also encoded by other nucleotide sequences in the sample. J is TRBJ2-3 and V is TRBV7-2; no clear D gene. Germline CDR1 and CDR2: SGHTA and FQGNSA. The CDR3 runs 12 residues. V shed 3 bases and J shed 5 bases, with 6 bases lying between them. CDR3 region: CASSFLRDTQYF. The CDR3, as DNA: TGTGCCAGCAGCTTTTTGAGAGATACGCAGTATTTT.

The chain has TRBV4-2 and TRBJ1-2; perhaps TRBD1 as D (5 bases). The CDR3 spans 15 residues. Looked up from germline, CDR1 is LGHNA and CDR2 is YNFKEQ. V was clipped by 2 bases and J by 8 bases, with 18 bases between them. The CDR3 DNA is TGTGCCAGCAGCCAACGGGACCGGGACCGGGACGGCTACACCTTC. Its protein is CASSQRDRDRDGYTF.

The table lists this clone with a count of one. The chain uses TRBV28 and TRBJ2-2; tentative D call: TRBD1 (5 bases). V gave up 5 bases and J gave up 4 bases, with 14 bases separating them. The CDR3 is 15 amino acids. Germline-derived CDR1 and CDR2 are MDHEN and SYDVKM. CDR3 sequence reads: CASSPPRVSTGELFF. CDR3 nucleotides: TGTGCCAGCAGTCCCCCCAGGGTGAGCACCGGGGAGCTGTTTTTT.

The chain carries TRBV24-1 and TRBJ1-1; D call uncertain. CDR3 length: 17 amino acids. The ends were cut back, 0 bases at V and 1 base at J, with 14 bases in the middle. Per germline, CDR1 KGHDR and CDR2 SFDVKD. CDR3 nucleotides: TGTGCCACCAGTGATTTGAGTCGACGGGATGGGAACACTGAAGCTTTCTTT. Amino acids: CATSDLSRRDGNTEAFF.

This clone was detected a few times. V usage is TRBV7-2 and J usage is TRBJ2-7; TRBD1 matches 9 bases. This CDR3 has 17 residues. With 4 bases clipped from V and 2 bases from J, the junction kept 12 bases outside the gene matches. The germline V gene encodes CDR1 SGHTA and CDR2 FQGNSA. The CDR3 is CASSSSTGGWGAYEQYF. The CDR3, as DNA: TGTGCCAGCAGCTCCTCGACAGGGGGATGGGGAGCCTACGAGCAGTACTTC.

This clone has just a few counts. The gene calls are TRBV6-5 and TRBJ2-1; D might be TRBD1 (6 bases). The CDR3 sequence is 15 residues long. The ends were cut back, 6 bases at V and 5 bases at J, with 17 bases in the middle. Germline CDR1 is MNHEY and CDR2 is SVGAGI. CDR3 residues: CASRPGVWGHNEQFF. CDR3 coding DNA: TGTGCCAGCAGGCCAGGGGTGTGGGGGCACAATGAGCAGTTCTTC.

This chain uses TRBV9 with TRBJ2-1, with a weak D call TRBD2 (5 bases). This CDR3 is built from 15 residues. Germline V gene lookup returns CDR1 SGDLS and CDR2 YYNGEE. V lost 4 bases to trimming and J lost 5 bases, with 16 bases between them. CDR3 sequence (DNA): TGTGCCAGCAGCCCCCGGGGTAGCGCCAACAATGAGCAGTTCTTC. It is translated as CASSPRGSANNEQFF.

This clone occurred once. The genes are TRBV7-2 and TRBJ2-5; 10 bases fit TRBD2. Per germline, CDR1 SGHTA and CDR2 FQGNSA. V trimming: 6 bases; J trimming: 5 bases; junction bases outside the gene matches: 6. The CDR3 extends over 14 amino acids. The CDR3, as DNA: TGTGCCAGCAGAGGAGCGGGAGGGCCGGAGACCCAGTACTTC. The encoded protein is CASRGAGGPETQYF.

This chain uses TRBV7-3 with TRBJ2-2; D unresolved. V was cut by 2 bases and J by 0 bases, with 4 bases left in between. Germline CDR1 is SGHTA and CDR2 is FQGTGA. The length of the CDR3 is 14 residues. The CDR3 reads CASSLYSNTGELFF. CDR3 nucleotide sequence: TGTGCCAGCAGCTTATATTCGAACACCGGGGAGCTGTTTTTT.

CDR3 nucleotides: TGTGCCAGTAGTTCTGACCTCAGGACAACTAATGAAAAACTGTTTTTT. This translates into CASSSDLRTTNEKLFF. The rearrangement links TRBV19 to TRBJ1-4; D is ambiguous. CDR3 length equals 16 residues. Between the trimmed V and J ends, which lost 5 bases and 0 bases, there was a span of 13 bases. Germline V CDR1 and CDR2: LNHDA, SQIVND (reference sequence). The variable domain in full, with the rest retrieved from reference TRBV19 and TRBJ1-4, is DGGITQSPKYLFRKEGQNVTLSCEQNLNHDAMYWYRQDPGQGLRLIYYSQIVNDFQKGDIAEGYSVSREKKESFPLTVTSAQKNPTAFYLCASSSDLRTTNEKLFFGSGTQLSVL.

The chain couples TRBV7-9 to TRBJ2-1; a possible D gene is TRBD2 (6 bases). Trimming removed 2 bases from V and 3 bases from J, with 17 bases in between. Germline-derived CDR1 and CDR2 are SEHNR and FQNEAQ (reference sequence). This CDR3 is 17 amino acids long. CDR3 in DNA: TGTGCCAGCAGCTTAATATACGCGGGGCCAAACTACAATGAGCAGTTCTTC. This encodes CASSLIYAGPNYNEQFF.

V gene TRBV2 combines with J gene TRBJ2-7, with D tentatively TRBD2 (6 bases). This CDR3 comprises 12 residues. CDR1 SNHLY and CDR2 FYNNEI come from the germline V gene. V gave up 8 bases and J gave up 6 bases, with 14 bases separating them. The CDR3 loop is CASGPRGVEQYF. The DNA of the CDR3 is TGTGCCAGCGGGCCCCGCGGGGTCGAGCAGTACTTC.

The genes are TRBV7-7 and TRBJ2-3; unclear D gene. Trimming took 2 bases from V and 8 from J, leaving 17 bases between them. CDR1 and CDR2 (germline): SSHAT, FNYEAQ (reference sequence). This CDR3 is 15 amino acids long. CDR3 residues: CASSLNPESGSTQYF. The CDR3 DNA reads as TGTGCCAGCAGCTTAAACCCGGAGTCGGGTAGTACGCAGTATTTT.

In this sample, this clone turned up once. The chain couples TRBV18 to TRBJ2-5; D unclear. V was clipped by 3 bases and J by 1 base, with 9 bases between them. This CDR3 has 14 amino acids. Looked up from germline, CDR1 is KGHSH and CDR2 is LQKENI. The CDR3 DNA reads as TGTGCCAGCTCACCTCCCCGCGGCCAAGAGACCCAGTACTTC. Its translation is CASSPPRGQETQYF.

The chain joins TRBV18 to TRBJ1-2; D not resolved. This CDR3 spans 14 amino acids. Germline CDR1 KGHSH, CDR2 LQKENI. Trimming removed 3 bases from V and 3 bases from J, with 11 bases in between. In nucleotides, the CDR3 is TGTGCCAGCTCACCCCGGGAGGGATACTATGGCTACACCTTC. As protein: CASSPREGYYGYTF.

The CDR3 DNA reads as TGTGCCAGTAGTAAAAGTAGCGGGAGCTCCTACAATGAGCAGTTCTTC. Translating it yields CASSKSSGSSYNEQFF. The chain joins TRBV19 to TRBJ2-1; 9 bases match TRBD2. Germline loops: CDR1 LNHDA, CDR2 SQIVND (reference sequence). Trimming removed 4 bases from V and 0 bases from J; junction bases left unmatched: 4. The CDR3 extends over 16 amino acids.

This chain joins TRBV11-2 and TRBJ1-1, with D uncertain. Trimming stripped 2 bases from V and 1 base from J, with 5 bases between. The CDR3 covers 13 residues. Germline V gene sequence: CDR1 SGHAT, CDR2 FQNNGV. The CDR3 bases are TGTGCCAGCAGCTTACCAGGGAACACTGAAGCTTTCTTT. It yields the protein CASSLPGNTEAFF.

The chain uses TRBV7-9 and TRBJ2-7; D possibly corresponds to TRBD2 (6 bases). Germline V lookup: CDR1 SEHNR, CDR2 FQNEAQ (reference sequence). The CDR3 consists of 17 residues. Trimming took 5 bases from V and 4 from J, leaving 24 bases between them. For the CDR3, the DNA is TGTGCCAGCAGCGGCTCGAGTAGGCAGGGTGGGAGGTACGAGCAGTACTTC. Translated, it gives CASSGSSRQGGRYEQYF. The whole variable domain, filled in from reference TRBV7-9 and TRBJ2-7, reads DTGVSQNPRHKITKRGQNVTFRCDPISEHNRLYWYRQTLGQGPEFLTYFQNEAQLEKSRLLSDRFSAERPKGSFSTLEIQRTEQGDSAMYLCASSGSSRQGGRYEQYFGPGTRLTVT.

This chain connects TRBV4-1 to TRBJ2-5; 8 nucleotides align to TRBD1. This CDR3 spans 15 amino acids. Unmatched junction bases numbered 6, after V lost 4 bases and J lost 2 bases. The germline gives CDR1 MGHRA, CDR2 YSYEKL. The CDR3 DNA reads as TGCGCCAGCAGCCGCTCGACAGGGGATCAAGAGACCCAGTACTTC. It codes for CASSRSTGDQETQYF.

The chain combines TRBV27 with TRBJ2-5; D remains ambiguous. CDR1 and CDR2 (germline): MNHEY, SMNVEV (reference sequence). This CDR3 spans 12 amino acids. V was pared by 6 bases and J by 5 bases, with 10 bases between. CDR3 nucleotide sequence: TGTGCCAGCAGAGGAATCCAGGAGACCCAGTACTTC. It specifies CASRGIQETQYF.

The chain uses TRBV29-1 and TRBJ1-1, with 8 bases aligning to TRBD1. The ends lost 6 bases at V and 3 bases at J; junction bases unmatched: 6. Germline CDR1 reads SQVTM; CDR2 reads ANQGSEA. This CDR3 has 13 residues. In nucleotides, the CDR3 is TGCAGCGTCGGGGACAGGTGGGACACTGAAGCTTTCTTT. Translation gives CSVGDRWDTEAFF.

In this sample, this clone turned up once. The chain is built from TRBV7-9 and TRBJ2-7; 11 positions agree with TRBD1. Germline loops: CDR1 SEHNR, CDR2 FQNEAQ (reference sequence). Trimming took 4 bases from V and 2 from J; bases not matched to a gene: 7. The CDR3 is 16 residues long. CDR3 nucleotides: TGTGCCAGCAGCTCATCCCGGGACAGGGGGGCCTACGAGCAGTACTTC. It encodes CASSSSRDRGAYEQYF.

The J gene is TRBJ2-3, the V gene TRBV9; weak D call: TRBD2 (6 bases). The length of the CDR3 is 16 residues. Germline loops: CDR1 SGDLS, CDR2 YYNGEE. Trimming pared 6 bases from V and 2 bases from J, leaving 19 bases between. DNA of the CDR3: TGTGCCAGCACCGTGAAGGAGGGGCTCTTCACAGATACGCAGTATTTT. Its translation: CASTVKEGLFTDTQYF. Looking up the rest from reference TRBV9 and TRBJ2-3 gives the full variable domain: DSGVTQTPKHLITATGQRVTLRCSPRSGDLSVYWYQQSLDQGLQFLIQYYNGEERAKGNILERFSAQQFPDLHSELNLSSLELGDSALYFCASTVKEGLFTDTQYFGPGTRLTVL.

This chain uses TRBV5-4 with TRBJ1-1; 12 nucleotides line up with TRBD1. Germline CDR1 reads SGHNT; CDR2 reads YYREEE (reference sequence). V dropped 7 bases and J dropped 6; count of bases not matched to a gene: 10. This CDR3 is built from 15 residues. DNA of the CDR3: TGTGCCAGCGGGACAGGGGGCTCTCGATGGTCTGAAGCTTTCTTT. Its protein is CASGTGGSRWSEAFF.

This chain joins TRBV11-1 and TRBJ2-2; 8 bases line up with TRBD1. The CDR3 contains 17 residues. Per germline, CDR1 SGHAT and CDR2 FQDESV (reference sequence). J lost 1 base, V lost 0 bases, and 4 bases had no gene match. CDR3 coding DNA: TGTGCCAGCAGCTTAGCAGGCAGGGGGCTGAACACCGGGGAGCTGTTTTTT. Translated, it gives CASSLAGRGLNTGELFF.

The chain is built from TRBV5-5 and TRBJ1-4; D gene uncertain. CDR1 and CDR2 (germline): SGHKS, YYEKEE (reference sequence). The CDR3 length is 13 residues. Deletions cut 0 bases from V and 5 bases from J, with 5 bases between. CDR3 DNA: TGTGCCAGCAGCTTGGGCTTCAATGAAAAACTGTTTTTT. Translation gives CASSLGFNEKLFF.

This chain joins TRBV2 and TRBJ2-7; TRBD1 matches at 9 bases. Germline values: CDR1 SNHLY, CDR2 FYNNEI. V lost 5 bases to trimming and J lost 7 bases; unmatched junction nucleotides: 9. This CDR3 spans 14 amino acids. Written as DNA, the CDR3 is TGTGCCAGCAGTAACCGGGACAGGGTGGGGGAGCAGTACTTC. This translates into CASSNRDRVGEQYF.

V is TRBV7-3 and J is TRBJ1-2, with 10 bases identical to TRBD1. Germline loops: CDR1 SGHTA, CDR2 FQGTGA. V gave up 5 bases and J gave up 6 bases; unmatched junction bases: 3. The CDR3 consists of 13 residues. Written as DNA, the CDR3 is TGTGCCAGCAGCACCGGGACAGGGGATGGCTACACCTTC. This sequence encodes CASSTGTGDGYTF.

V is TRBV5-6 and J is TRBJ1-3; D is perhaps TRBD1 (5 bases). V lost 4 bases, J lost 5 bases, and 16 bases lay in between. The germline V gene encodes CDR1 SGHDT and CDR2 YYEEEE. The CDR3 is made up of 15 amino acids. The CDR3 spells CASSATGPYRNTIYF. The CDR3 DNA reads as TGTGCCAGCAGCGCTACAGGTCCTTACCGAAACACCATATATTTT.